The entry below describes one T cell receptor (beta chain). Antigen unknown. The data were taken from a study of cytomegalovirus exposure and HLA in healthy donors. Germline V gives CDR1 MRHNA, CDR2 SNTAGT. Deletions cut 6 bases from V and 7 bases from J, with 12 bases between. The CDR3 length is 13 residues. General study findings and limits: Three of the chains that were CMV-associated were confirmed in vitro to be specific for CMV antigens. Earlier results showed most TCR beta V segments being productive about 87% or about 30% of the time. Per a later analysis, HLA-associated TCR beta chains showed more clonal expansion than other, equally common TCR beta chains. In a later analysis, a missense DCLRE1C variant was linked to TCR beta V- and J-gene trimming.

In the PCR, 60 Vbeta and 13 Jbeta primers were used. Method: immunoSEQ multiplex PCR; TCRdb's copy keeps in-frame clones and lacks some. This table has roughly 120,000 clones, 70% to 80% appearing once. The source material was PBMCs. The origin of this receptor is a man over 45 in good health and CMV-seropositive. The chain combines TRBV6-4 with TRBJ2-2; D is perhaps TRBD1 (6 bases). CDR3 residues: CASSYREFGELFF. As DNA, the CDR3 is TGTGCCAGCAGCTACAGGGAGTTCGGGGAGCTGTTTTTT.